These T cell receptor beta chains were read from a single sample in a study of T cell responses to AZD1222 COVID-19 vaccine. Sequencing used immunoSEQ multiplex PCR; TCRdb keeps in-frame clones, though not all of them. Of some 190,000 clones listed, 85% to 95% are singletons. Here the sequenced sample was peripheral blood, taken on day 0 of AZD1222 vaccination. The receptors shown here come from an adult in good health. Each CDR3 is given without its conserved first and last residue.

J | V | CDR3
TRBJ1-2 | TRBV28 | ASSFFGQTPYGYT
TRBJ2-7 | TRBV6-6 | AGGDRAYEQY
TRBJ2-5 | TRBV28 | ASSLDREDQY
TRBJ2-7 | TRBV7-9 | ASSLDSYGGGGSYEQY
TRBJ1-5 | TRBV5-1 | ASSPGTGGRQPQH
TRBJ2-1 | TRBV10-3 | ATWGDNEQF
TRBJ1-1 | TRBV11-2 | ASSLFDRNTEAF
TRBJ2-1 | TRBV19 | ASSLFLAGVNNEQF
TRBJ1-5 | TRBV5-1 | ASSPDRSNQPQH
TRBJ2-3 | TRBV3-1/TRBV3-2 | ASSQEQGADTQY
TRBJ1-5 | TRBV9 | ASSTGRFNQPQH
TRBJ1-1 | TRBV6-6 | ASSSTGGTEAF
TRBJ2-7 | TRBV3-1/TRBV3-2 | ASSHTGGSSYEQY
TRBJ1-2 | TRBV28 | ASRDRGSYGYT
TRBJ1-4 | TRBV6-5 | ASSYGGTDGSEKLF
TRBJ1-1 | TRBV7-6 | ASSLETAGDTEAF
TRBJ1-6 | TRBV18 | ASSSTGTGASPLH
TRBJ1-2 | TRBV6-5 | ASSRDSPYGYT
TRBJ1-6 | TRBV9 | ASQGEGSPLH
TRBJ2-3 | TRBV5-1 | ASSLVQPVDTQY
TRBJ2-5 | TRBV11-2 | ASSTGLAGYQETQY
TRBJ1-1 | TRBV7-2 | ASSLWKGTEAF
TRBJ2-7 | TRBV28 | ASSLVDRSSYEQY
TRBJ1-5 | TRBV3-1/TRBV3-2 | ASSLEGQPQH
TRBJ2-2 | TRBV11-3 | ASSLETGELF
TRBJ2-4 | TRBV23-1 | ASSQRLSGEVKNIQY
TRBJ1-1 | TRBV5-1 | ASSLQSWNTEAF
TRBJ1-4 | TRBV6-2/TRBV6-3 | ASSPKPGTGVAKLF
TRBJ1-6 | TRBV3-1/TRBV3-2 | ASSTEVDSPLH
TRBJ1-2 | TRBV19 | ASSDQGGGYT
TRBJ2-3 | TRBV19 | ASTLGGVSTDTQY
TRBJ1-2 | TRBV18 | ASSPRSEGDGYT
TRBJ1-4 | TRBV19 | ASSILLAASEKLF
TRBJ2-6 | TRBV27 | ASSLSVASGANVLT
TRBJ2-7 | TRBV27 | ASSSGLLSYEQY
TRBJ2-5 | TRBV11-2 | ASSGGGTGKPKTQY
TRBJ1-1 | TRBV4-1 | ASSHLYEGNTEAF
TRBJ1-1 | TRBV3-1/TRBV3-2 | ASSDLLVNTEAF
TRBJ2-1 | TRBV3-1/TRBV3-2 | ASSQDPGTYNEQF
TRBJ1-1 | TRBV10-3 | AITRTEVNTEAF
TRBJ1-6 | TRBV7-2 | ASSLGSLSPLH
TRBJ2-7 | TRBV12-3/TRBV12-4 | ASGTGPSYEQY
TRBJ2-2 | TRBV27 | ASTPNTGELF
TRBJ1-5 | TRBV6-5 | ASSYGARGQPQH
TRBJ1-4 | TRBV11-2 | ASSLGVGPEKLF
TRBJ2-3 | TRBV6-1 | ASSDSALYTDTQY
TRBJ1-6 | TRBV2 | ASKQGVDSPLH
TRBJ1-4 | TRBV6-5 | ASSRTGVNEKLF